These T cell receptor beta chains were read from a single sample in a study of CD8 T cells in ankylosing spondylitis. TCRdb redid the calling of the 5' RACE reads with MiXCR, one entry per CDR3 protein. This table has 50,000 to 65,000 distinct CDR3 sequences, approximately 7% appearing once. The sample taken for sequencing was blood, either unsorted or a sorted T cell fraction (not recorded which). The receptors originated from a female donor with ankylosing spondylitis or in good health (not recorded which). Each CDR3 is given with its conserved first and last residue. Fields, in order: CDR3 protein, CDR3 DNA, D gene, V gene, J gene, clone size. The D gene is left open where the match is weak. Where a row states a size, it is once, few, many or the class of an expanded clone; other rows omit it.

CDR3aa: CASRPNAETQYF
CDR3nt: TGCGCCAGCAGACCAAACGCGGAGACCCAGTACTTC
d_gene: .
v_gene: TRBV5-1
j_gene: TRBJ2-5
abundance: many

CDR3aa: CASSLRTGPPTDEQFF
CDR3nt: TGTGCCAGCAGTTTGCGGACAGGGCCCCCTACGGATGAGCAGTTCTTC
d_gene: TRBD1
v_gene: TRBV12-3/TRBV12-4
j_gene: TRBJ2-1
abundance: many

CDR3aa: CASSPGTGATYYGYTF
CDR3nt: TGTGCCAGCTCGCCCGGGACAGGGGCCACCTACTATGGCTACACCTTC
d_gene: TRBD1
v_gene: TRBV18
j_gene: TRBJ1-2
abundance: many

CDR3aa: CSARVGRAQETQYF
CDR3nt: TGCAGTGCTAGAGTAGGAAGGGCTCAAGAGACCCAGTACTTC
d_gene: .
v_gene: TRBV20-1
j_gene: TRBJ2-5
abundance: many

CDR3aa: CASSLMRGLGSPLHF
CDR3nt: TGTGCCAGCAGCTTAATGCGGGGTTTGGGTTCACCCCTCCACTTT
d_gene: .
v_gene: TRBV11-2
j_gene: TRBJ1-6
abundance: .

CDR3aa: CASSLGQAIHEQYF
CDR3nt: TGCGCCAGCAGCTTGGGCCAGGCCATCCACGAGCAGTACTTC
d_gene: .
v_gene: TRBV5-1
j_gene: TRBJ2-7
abundance: many

CDR3aa: CASSPLGDSNQPQHF
CDR3nt: TGCGCCAGCAGCCCCTTAGGGGATAGCAATCAGCCCCAGCATTTT
d_gene: .
v_gene: TRBV5-1
j_gene: TRBJ1-5
abundance: many

CDR3aa: CASSVDFTDTQYF
CDR3nt: TGTGCCAGCAGCGTAGACTTCACAGATACGCAGTATTTT
d_gene: .
v_gene: TRBV9
j_gene: TRBJ2-3
abundance: many

CDR3aa: CSARVGRSSGNTIYF
CDR3nt: TGCAGTGCTAGAGTAGGACGGTCCTCTGGAAACACCATATATTTT
d_gene: .
v_gene: TRBV20-1
j_gene: TRBJ1-3
abundance: many

CDR3aa: CASSLGFLAGDEQYF
CDR3nt: TGTGCCAGCAGCCTAGGCTTCCTAGCGGGGGACGAGCAGTACTTC
d_gene: TRBD2
v_gene: TRBV12-3/TRBV12-4
j_gene: TRBJ2-7
abundance: many

CDR3aa: CSARDLAVSSYNEQFF
CDR3nt: TGCAGTGCTAGAGATCTAGCGGTTAGCTCCTACAATGAGCAGTTCTTC
d_gene: TRBD2
v_gene: TRBV20-1
j_gene: TRBJ2-1
abundance: few

CDR3aa: CSVEQWPHSNNEQFF
CDR3nt: TGCAGCGTTGAACAGTGGCCTCACAGTAACAATGAGCAGTTCTTC
d_gene: .
v_gene: TRBV29-1
j_gene: TRBJ2-1
abundance: many

CDR3aa: CASSLGGTAEAFF
CDR3nt: TGCGCCAGCAGCTTAGGGGGTACCGCTGAAGCTTTCTTT
d_gene: .
v_gene: TRBV5-1
j_gene: TRBJ1-1
abundance: many

CDR3aa: CASGLLVTEAFF
CDR3nt: TGTGCTAGTGGTCTCCTCGTCACTGAAGCTTTCTTT
d_gene: .
v_gene: TRBV12-5
j_gene: TRBJ1-1
abundance: many

CDR3aa: CASSGLQGAGTEAFF
CDR3nt: TGCGCCAGCAGCGGACTACAGGGGGCCGGCACTGAAGCTTTCTTT
d_gene: TRBD1
v_gene: TRBV5-1
j_gene: TRBJ1-1
abundance: many

CDR3aa: CASSAVEGQKETQYF
CDR3nt: TGTGCCAGCAGTGCGGTCGAGGGACAAAAAGAGACCCAGTACTTC
d_gene: .
v_gene: TRBV25-1
j_gene: TRBJ2-5
abundance: many

CDR3aa: CAWSVLGELFF
CDR3nt: TGTGCCTGGAGTGTCCTCGGGGAGCTGTTTTTT
d_gene: .
v_gene: TRBV30
j_gene: TRBJ2-2
abundance: many

CDR3aa: CASSFNGQKETQYF
CDR3nt: TGTGCCAGCAGCTTTAACGGACAGAAGGAGACCCAGTACTTC
d_gene: .
v_gene: TRBV7-3
j_gene: TRBJ2-5
abundance: once

CDR3aa: CASSPADRAPSEAFF
CDR3nt: TGTGCCAGCAGCCCGGCGGACAGGGCCCCCTCTGAAGCTTTCTTT
d_gene: TRBD1
v_gene: TRBV7-8
j_gene: TRBJ1-1
abundance: few

CDR3aa: CASSNVGGDNEQFF
CDR3nt: TGTGCCAGCAGCAACGTCGGGGGGGACAATGAGCAGTTCTTC
d_gene: TRBD2
v_gene: TRBV7-2
j_gene: TRBJ2-1
abundance: few

CDR3aa: CAWNQRKQGPNGYTF
CDR3nt: TGTGCCTGGAACCAGAGAAAACAGGGTCCTAATGGCTACACCTTC
d_gene: .
v_gene: TRBV30
j_gene: TRBJ1-2
abundance: few

CDR3aa: CSAQRTTDTQYF
CDR3nt: TGCAGTGCTCAGAGAACCACAGATACGCAGTATTTT
d_gene: .
v_gene: TRBV20-1
j_gene: TRBJ2-3
abundance: many

CDR3aa: CASSLAEGTEAFF
CDR3nt: TGTGCCAGCAGCTTAGCGGAAGGAACTGAAGCTTTCTTT
d_gene: .
v_gene: TRBV7-9
j_gene: TRBJ1-1
abundance: .

CDR3aa: CSASFLASTGELFF
CDR3nt: TGCAGCGCCTCCTTTTTGGCCTCCACCGGGGAGCTGTTTTTT
d_gene: .
v_gene: TRBV29-1
j_gene: TRBJ2-2
abundance: many

CDR3aa: CASSPDRANTEAFF
CDR3nt: TGTGCCAGCAGCCCGGACAGGGCGAACACTGAAGCTTTCTTT
d_gene: TRBD1
v_gene: TRBV5-6
j_gene: TRBJ1-1
abundance: many

CDR3aa: CSARALRDGGISNQPQHF
CDR3nt: TGCAGTGCTAGAGCCCTCAGGGATGGGGGAATTAGCAATCAGCCCCAGCATTTT
d_gene: .
v_gene: TRBV20-1
j_gene: TRBJ1-5
abundance: many

CDR3aa: CASSFQVNTEAFF
CDR3nt: TGCGCCAGCAGCTTTCAGGTGAACACTGAAGCTTTCTTT
d_gene: .
v_gene: TRBV5-1
j_gene: TRBJ1-1
abundance: many

CDR3aa: CASSQTGQGANTGELFF
CDR3nt: TGTGCCAGCAGCCAAACAGGACAGGGGGCGAACACCGGGGAGCTGTTTTTT
d_gene: TRBD1
v_gene: TRBV3-1
j_gene: TRBJ2-2
abundance: many

CDR3aa: CASSLGGSNTEAFF
CDR3nt: TGCGCCAGCAGCTTGGGAGGTTCGAACACTGAAGCTTTCTTT
d_gene: .
v_gene: TRBV5-1
j_gene: TRBJ1-1
abundance: many

CDR3aa: CATSGSVGRNNAELFF
CDR3nt: TGTGCCACCAGTGGGAGCGTAGGGAGGAACAACGCGGAGCTGTTTTTT
d_gene: .
v_gene: TRBV24-1
j_gene: TRBJ2-2
abundance: .

CDR3aa: CSARGRVPSGNEQFF
CDR3nt: TGCAGTGCTAGAGGGCGGGTCCCTAGTGGGAATGAGCAGTTCTTC
d_gene: .
v_gene: TRBV20-1
j_gene: TRBJ2-1
abundance: many

CDR3aa: CASSQEPPGHLYNEQFF
CDR3nt: TGCGCCAGCAGCCAAGAACCCCCGGGACACCTCTACAATGAGCAGTTCTTC
d_gene: .
v_gene: TRBV4-1
j_gene: TRBJ2-1
abundance: .

CDR3aa: CSARGLYNEQFF
CDR3nt: TGCAGTGCTAGAGGATTATACAATGAGCAGTTCTTC
d_gene: .
v_gene: TRBV20-1
j_gene: TRBJ2-1
abundance: many

CDR3aa: CASSQYSVEQYF
CDR3nt: TGTGCCAGCAGCCAATATTCTGTCGAGCAGTACTTC
d_gene: .
v_gene: TRBV16
j_gene: TRBJ2-7
abundance: many

CDR3aa: CASSPRGAGRYEKLFF
CDR3nt: TGTGCCAGCAGTCCCCGGGGTGCAGGGCGGTATGAAAAACTGTTTTTT
d_gene: .
v_gene: TRBV12-3/TRBV12-4
j_gene: TRBJ1-4
abundance: many

CDR3aa: CASSLDVYEQFF
CDR3nt: TGCGCCAGCAGCTTGGATGTGTATGAGCAGTTCTTC
d_gene: .
v_gene: TRBV5-1
j_gene: TRBJ2-1
abundance: many

CDR3aa: CASSLGQFVYGYTF
CDR3nt: TGTGCCAGCAGTTTGGGACAGTTCGTCTATGGCTACACCTTC
d_gene: TRBD1
v_gene: TRBV28
j_gene: TRBJ1-2
abundance: many

CDR3aa: CASAAPGKQPQHF
CDR3nt: TGTGCCAGTGCCGCGCCTGGAAAACAGCCCCAGCATTTT
d_gene: .
v_gene: TRBV27
j_gene: TRBJ1-5
abundance: many

CDR3aa: CASSTTGTKNTGELFF
CDR3nt: TGCGCCAGCAGCACAACCGGGACAAAGAACACCGGGGAGCTGTTTTTT
d_gene: .
v_gene: TRBV5-1
j_gene: TRBJ2-2
abundance: many

CDR3aa: CAWSVTRVSTEAFF
CDR3nt: TGTGCCTGGAGTGTTACTAGGGTGAGCACTGAAGCTTTCTTT
d_gene: .
v_gene: TRBV30
j_gene: TRBJ1-1
abundance: .

CDR3aa: CSADPPGPSYNEQFF
CDR3nt: TGCAGTGCCGACCCACCGGGCCCCTCCTACAATGAGCAGTTCTTC
d_gene: .
v_gene: TRBV20-1
j_gene: TRBJ2-1
abundance: many

CDR3aa: CASSTGTRISNQPQHF
CDR3nt: TGTGCCAGCAGCACCGGGACACGGATATCCAATCAGCCCCAGCATTTT
d_gene: .
v_gene: TRBV7-9
j_gene: TRBJ1-5
abundance: .

CDR3aa: CSAKLRDSLVRGYTF
CDR3nt: TGCAGTGCTAAACTCCGGGACAGCCTAGTAAGGGGCTACACCTTC
d_gene: TRBD1
v_gene: TRBV20-1
j_gene: TRBJ1-2
abundance: many

CDR3aa: CSVEDWTGDYNEQFF
CDR3nt: TGCAGCGTTGAAGACTGGACAGGGGACTACAATGAGCAGTTCTTC
d_gene: TRBD1
v_gene: TRBV29-1
j_gene: TRBJ2-1
abundance: many

CDR3aa: CSAREGAGIQPQHF
CDR3nt: TGCAGTGCTAGGGAGGGGGCGGGGATTCAGCCCCAGCATTTT
d_gene: TRBD1
v_gene: TRBV20-1
j_gene: TRBJ1-5
abundance: .

CDR3aa: CASSPGRGAEQPQHF
CDR3nt: TGTGCCAGCAGTCCCGGCAGGGGGGCAGAACAGCCCCAGCATTTT
d_gene: TRBD1
v_gene: TRBV7-2
j_gene: TRBJ1-5
abundance: few

CDR3aa: CASSDRGGPPDTQYF
CDR3nt: TGTGCCAGCAGTGACCGGGGGGGCCCCCCAGATACGCAGTATTTT
d_gene: TRBD2
v_gene: TRBV6-1
j_gene: TRBJ2-3
abundance: many

CDR3aa: CATLSNEKLFF
CDR3nt: TGCGCCACCCTTTCGAATGAAAAACTGTTTTTT
d_gene: .
v_gene: TRBV10-1
j_gene: TRBJ1-4
abundance: many

CDR3aa: CASSPAGGVGLYEQYF
CDR3nt: TGTGCCAGCAGTCCCGCGGGGGGGGTCGGACTCTACGAGCAGTACTTC
d_gene: TRBD2
v_gene: TRBV6-1
j_gene: TRBJ2-7
abundance: .

CDR3aa: CASSYSTGKNQPQHF
CDR3nt: TGTGCCAGCAGTTACTCGACAGGGAAAAATCAGCCCCAGCATTTT
d_gene: TRBD1
v_gene: TRBV6-5
j_gene: TRBJ1-5
abundance: many

CDR3aa: CASSFQGRTEAFF
CDR3nt: TGTGCCAGCAGTTTCCAGGGAAGGACTGAAGCTTTCTTT
d_gene: .
v_gene: TRBV2
j_gene: TRBJ1-1
abundance: many

CDR3aa: CSVVGNQETQYF
CDR3nt: TGCAGCGTTGTCGGAAACCAAGAGACCCAGTACTTC
d_gene: .
v_gene: TRBV29-1
j_gene: TRBJ2-5
abundance: many

CDR3aa: CASSSGGPGDTQYF
CDR3nt: TGTGCCAGCAGTTCGGGGGGGCCGGGAGATACGCAGTATTTT
d_gene: TRBD2
v_gene: TRBV12-3/TRBV12-4
j_gene: TRBJ2-3
abundance: many

CDR3aa: CASMFGLAGVSDTQYF
CDR3nt: TGTGCCAGCATGTTCGGGCTAGCGGGGGTTTCAGATACGCAGTATTTT
d_gene: TRBD2
v_gene: TRBV12-3/TRBV12-4
j_gene: TRBJ2-3
abundance: few

CDR3aa: CASSDRGGLHNEQFF
CDR3nt: TGTGCCAGCAGTGATAGGGGGGGCCTCCACAATGAGCAGTTCTTC
d_gene: .
v_gene: TRBV2
j_gene: TRBJ2-1
abundance: .

CDR3aa: CASSLTLYNEQFF
CDR3nt: TGTGCCAGCAGCTTGACACTTTACAATGAGCAGTTCTTC
d_gene: .
v_gene: TRBV7-2
j_gene: TRBJ2-1
abundance: many

CDR3aa: CASSQARGNTEAFF
CDR3nt: TGTGCCAGCAGCCAAGCCCGGGGGAACACTGAAGCTTTCTTT
d_gene: .
v_gene: TRBV4-2
j_gene: TRBJ1-1
abundance: many